One sample yielded the 18 T cell receptor beta chains listed below, sequenced in a study of blood T cells in healthy people across ages (dated by TCRdb to about 2015). Libraries were built with 5' RACE. Sequenced on an Illumina HiSeq 2500. A second roughly 7 to 12 cycle PCR used a sample-barcoded 5' primer and a J-beta primer mix. TCRdb reworked the public reads: Q25 trimming with fastp, MiXCR clone assembly, productive beta chains retained. Every distinct CDR3 protein forms one entry, paired with its most common genes and DNA. Present in this sample are more than 1,400,000 distinct CDR3 sequences, approximately 40% of which were seen just once. The top ten clonotypes cover 7% to 9.5% of the sample. The sequenced material came from blood. The receptor set was obtained from a woman in her late teens or twenties in good health.

This clonotype was counted only a few times. V is TRBV7-8 and J is TRBJ2-1; the match to TRBD2 covers 11 bases. The CDR3 covers 17 residues. Germline V gene sequence: CDR1 SGHVS, CDR2 FQNEAQ. With 0 bases clipped from V and 6 bases from J, the junction kept 7 bases outside the gene matches. The CDR3 sequence is CASSLAQGLAELNEQFF. In nucleotides, the CDR3 is TGTGCCAGCAGCTTAGCGCAGGGACTAGCGGAACTCAATGAGCAGTTCTTC.

The chain recombines TRBV5-4 with TRBJ2-1, with 8 bases fitting TRBD2. The CDR3 consists of 14 residues. Unmatched junction bases numbered 9, after V lost 9 bases and J lost 4 bases. Germline CDR1 is SGHNT and CDR2 is YYREEE (reference sequence). CDR3 protein: CATKAGTRYNEQFF. The CDR3 coding sequence is TGTGCCACCAAAGCCGGGACTAGGTACAATGAGCAGTTCTTC.

With respect to this clonotype: A read error is likely, as this CDR3 ends without the conserved phenylalanine or tryptophan. This chain connects TRBV7-3 to TRBJ1-2; D remains unclear. V shed 6 bases and J shed 8 bases, with 13 bases lying between them. Germline assignment: CDR1 SGHTA and CDR2 FQGTGA. This CDR3 region has 12 residues. The CDR3 loop reads CASSPHGWGYTL. The CDR3 region has the DNA TGTGCCAGCAGTCCACACGGCTGGGGCTACACCTTA.

This rearrangement joins TRBV20-1 to TRBJ2-1; no definite D call. Between the trimmed V and J ends, which lost 6 bases and 3 bases, there was a span of 15 bases. The CDR3 is made up of 14 amino acids. CDR1 DFQATT and CDR2 SNEGSKA come from the germline V gene (reference sequence). The CDR3 loop reads CSADTRAGYNEQFF. The CDR3 DNA is TGCAGTGCGGATACTCGGGCCGGCTACAATGAGCAGTTCTTC.

V gene TRBV29-1 combines with J gene TRBJ1-4, with D perhaps TRBD1 (6 bases). Germline-derived CDR1 and CDR2 are SQVTM and ANQGSEA. The germline V and J ends were trimmed by 4 bases and 8 bases, with 20 bases remaining between them. The CDR3 loop spans 15 amino acids. CDR3 protein: CSVGGPGGAEEKLFF. In DNA form, the CDR3 reads TGCAGCGTTGGGGGGCCGGGGGGCGCTGAGGAAAAACTGTTTTTT. The whole variable domain, filled in from reference TRBV29-1 and TRBJ1-4, reads SAVISQKPSRDICQRGTSLTIQCQVDSQVTMMFWYRQQPGQSLTLIATANQGSEATYESGFVIDKFPISRPNLTFSTLTVSNMSPEDSSIYLCSVGGPGGAEEKLFFGSGTQLSVL.

This chain joins TRBV9 and TRBJ2-1; 8 bases are a match to TRBD2. Trimming took 0 bases from V and 5 from J; bases not matched to a gene: 19. The CDR3 length is 20 residues. Germline lookup yields CDR1 SGDLS and CDR2 YYNGEE. The DNA of the CDR3 is TGTGCCAGCAGCGTAGGTATTTTAGGGACTGGCGGGAGGTCCCACAATGAGCAGTTCTTC. Protein sequence: CASSVGILGTGGRSHNEQFF.

This clonotype has only a few counts. J is TRBJ2-3 and V is TRBV6-2 or TRBV6-3, with D possibly being TRBD2 (6 bases). This CDR3 contains 15 residues. Deletions cut 8 bases from V and 6 bases from J, with 21 bases between. Germline values: CDR1 MNHEY, CDR2 SVGEGT. The CDR3 region has the DNA TGTGCCAGCTTTCAGCGTGGGAGGACGGGGGATACGCAGTATTTT. Encoded protein: CASFQRGRTGDTQYF.

The rearrangement uses TRBV30 and TRBJ2-1; D is ambiguous. Germline V lookup: CDR1 GTSNPN, CDR2 SVGIG (reference sequence). The CDR3 runs 15 residues. V lost 3 bases and J lost 0, with 12 bases in between. The CDR3: CAWSPGSSSYNEQFF. The CDR3 nucleotides are TGTGCCTGGAGCCCGGGTTCTAGCTCCTACAATGAGCAGTTCTTC.

The CDR3 nucleotides read TGTGCCAGCAGTACTAGCGGAGGGATGAGCGAGCAGTACTTC. Its protein is CASSTSGGMSEQYF. This chain links TRBV28 with TRBJ2-7; 8 bases agree with TRBD2. The germline V gene has CDR1 MDHEN and CDR2 SYDVKM. CDR3 length equals 14 residues. Trimming at V came to 5 bases and at J to 6 bases, leaving 9 bases not matched to a gene.

Only a few counts were recorded for this clonotype. This chain connects TRBV7-6 to TRBJ2-1; possibly TRBD2 for D (6 bases). The CDR3 is 16 amino acids. Germline CDR1 reads SGHVS; CDR2 reads FNYEAQ. V was cut by 5 bases and J by 8 bases, with 22 bases left in between. The CDR3 loop is CASSISTSMGDDEQFF. Written as DNA, the CDR3 is TGTGCCAGCAGCATATCGACTAGTATGGGTGACGATGAGCAGTTCTTC.

There are a few counts of this clonotype. This chain uses TRBV9 with TRBJ2-7, with D uncertain. V lost 0 bases, J lost 0 bases, and 7 bases lay in between. CDR1 SGDLS and CDR2 YYNGEE come from the germline V gene. The CDR3 runs to 14 residues. The DNA for the CDR3 is TGTGCCAGCAGCGTAGATCCAGGCTCCTACGAGCAGTACTTC. Protein: CASSVDPGSYEQYF.

The chain recombines TRBV5-1 with TRBJ2-1; D ambiguous. CDR3 size: 15 residues. V was shortened by 0 bases and J by 4 bases, with 11 bases between the two germline ends. Germline lookup yields CDR1 SGHRS and CDR2 YFSETQ. The CDR3 region is CASSLATASYNEQFF. The CDR3 DNA reads TGCGCCAGCAGCTTGGCCACAGCGTCGTACAATGAGCAGTTCTTC.

This chain links TRBV9 with TRBJ2-3; TRBD2 might be the D (6 bases). CDR1 SGDLS and CDR2 YYNGEE come from the germline V gene. The CDR3 extends over 13 amino acids. Trimming cost V 7 bases and J 1 base, with 10 bases left between them. CDR3 sequence (DNA): TGTGCCAGCCAAGCGGGTGGCACAGATACGCAGTATTTT. It is translated as CASQAGGTDTQYF.

This clonotype was observed a handful of times. The V and J genes are TRBV28 and TRBJ1-2, with 8 bases fitting TRBD1. CDR1 is MDHEN, CDR2 SYDVKM, per germline. The length of the CDR3 is 12 residues. V lost 8 bases and J lost 6; bases outside the gene matches: 5. The chain's CDR3 is CASVQGAHGYTF. CDR3 nucleotides: TGTGCCAGCGTGCAGGGGGCGCATGGCTACACCTTC.

This clonotype was seen ten or more times. V is TRBV12-3 or TRBV12-4 and J is TRBJ1-2, with D hard to call. Trimming took off 2 bases at V and 2 bases at J, with 9 bases between the two ends. The CDR3 is 14 amino acids. CDR3 region: CASSLRAENYGYTF. The DNA of the CDR3 is TGTGCCAGCAGTTTAAGGGCAGAGAACTATGGCTACACCTTC.

This chain uses TRBV6-1 with TRBJ1-4; D remains unclear. CDR1 is MNHNS, CDR2 SASEGT, per germline. With 4 bases removed from V and 0 bases from J, the gap between germline ends came to 6 bases. CDR3 length equals 14 residues. The CDR3: CASSGSATNEKLFF. Here the CDR3 DNA reads TGTGCCAGCAGTGGGAGCGCAACTAATGAAAAACTGTTTTTT.

The chain carries TRBV20-1 and TRBJ2-3; no definite D call. Trimming took 0 bases from V and 4 from J, leaving 8 bases between them. The CDR3 consists of 13 residues. The germline gives CDR1 DFQATT, CDR2 SNEGSKA (reference sequence). This chain's CDR3 is CSAREGFSDTQYF. CDR3 nucleotide sequence: TGCAGTGCTAGAGAGGGGTTCTCAGATACGCAGTATTTT.

The chain combines TRBV7-9 with TRBJ2-5; 8 bases are shared with TRBD2. With V trimmed by 5 bases and J by 11 bases, 10 bases remained unmatched. CDR1 is SEHNR and CDR2 is FQNEAQ in the germline V gene (reference sequence). The CDR3 is 13 residues long. Written as DNA, the CDR3 is TGTGCCAGCAGCCCAAGGACTAGCAATGAGCAGTACTTC. Translated: CASSPRTSNEQYF.